The following is a T cell receptor beta chain sequence with its context. These data are taken from a study of T cells in Graves' hyperthyroidism and ophthalmopathy. RNA transcripts gave rise to amplified TCR beta CDR3 regions. RT-PCR in the first round (using the HTBI primer set) targeted the TCR CDR3. TCRdb re-called the multiplex PCR reads through MiXCR, storing one row per CDR3 protein. The table lists roughly 500,000 distinct CDR3 sequences, under 25% of them singletons. With duration under 3 months, ophthalmopathy was active: Clinical Activity Score at least 3, NOSPECS at least 4. Fresh 10 ml peripheral blood yielded PBMCs. Between the trimmed V and J ends, which lost 0 bases and 4 bases, there was a span of 14 bases. The CDR3 has 16 amino acids. Per germline, CDR1 SGHRS and CDR2 YFSETQ.

The chain recombines TRBV5-1 with TRBJ2-1; D possibly corresponds to TRBD2 (6 bases). The sample comprised blood. The clonotype was recovered from a woman in her 70s with Graves' ophthalmopathy. Here the CDR3 reads CASSLVAGRNYNEQFF. CDR3 in DNA: TGCGCCAGCAGCTTGGTGGCCGGGAGAAATTACAATGAGCAGTTCTTC.